The 14 T cell receptor beta chains below all came from one sample that was sequenced in a study of CD8 T cells in Susac syndrome (dated by TCRdb to between 2018 and 2021). The library relied on the immunoSEQ multiplex PCR assay. RNA was extracted with the RNeasy kit and roughly 0.5 to 1 ug was reverse transcribed using random hexamers. Through fastp at Q25 and MiXCR, TCRdb rebuilt clones from the public reads, retaining in-frame beta chains. Rows merge per CDR3 protein into single entries with the most common DNA and genes. The table for this sample lists about 200,000 distinct CDR3 sequences; about 95% of them were counted only once. The ten largest clonotypes hold 0.085% to 0.095% of the sample. The sample consisted of CD4+ T cells from PBMCs. The receptors here all came from a human donor with multiple sclerosis.

Comments on this clonotype: An end of the junction does not agree with germline; a read error may underlie this. This chain links TRBV4-1 with TRBJ1-2, with a possible D match to TRBD1 (5 bases). The germline CDR1 and CDR2 sequences are MGHRA and YSYEKL. This CDR3 spans 11 amino acids. This CDR3 is CASSPGGTRSF. For the CDR3, the DNA is TGCGCCAGCAGCCCCGGGGGGACTAGGAGCTTC.

The chain employs TRBV20-1 and TRBJ1-5; D may be TRBD1 (6 bases). V was shortened by 3 bases and J by 3 bases, with 12 bases between the two germline ends. Germline CDR1 reads DFQATT; CDR2 reads SNEGSKA (reference sequence). This CDR3 region has 14 residues. CDR3 sequence: CSASSKGHNQPQHF. The CDR3 DNA reads TGCAGTGCTAGTAGTAAGGGACACAATCAGCCCCAGCATTTT.

This clonotype appeared once. This chain connects TRBV3-1 to TRBJ1-6; 7 positions match TRBD1. The CDR3 covers 14 residues. From germline, CDR1 is LGHDT and CDR2 YNNKEL (reference sequence). Trimming removed 2 bases from V and 6 bases from J; junction bases left unmatched: 1. CDR3 sequence reads: CASSQRDSNSPLHF. The CDR3 region has the DNA TGTGCCAGCAGCCAACGGGACAGTAATTCACCCCTCCACTTT.

This rearrangement joins TRBV30 to TRBJ1-4, with 7 bases that match TRBD1. CDR1 is GTSNPN and CDR2 is SVGIG in the germline V gene (reference sequence). The CDR3 is made up of 14 amino acids. Trimming took 1 base from V and 2 from J; bases not matched to a gene: 1. This chain's CDR3 is CAWSGRGTNEKLFF. CDR3 bases: TGTGCCTGGAGTGGCAGGGGGACTAATGAAAAACTGTTTTTT.

CDR3 sequence: CSVEPTANELFF. The CDR3 nucleotides are TGCAGCGTTGAACCCACCGCGAATGAGCTGTTTTTT. J is TRBJ2-2 and V is TRBV29-1; D call uncertain. CDR3 length: 12 amino acids. In germline, CDR1 is SQVTM, CDR2 ANQGSEA. The ends were cut back, 2 bases at V and 11 bases at J, with 12 bases in the middle.

The chain has TRBV20-1 and TRBJ2-3, with 9 positions matching TRBD2. The trim removed 1 base at V and 5 bases at J, leaving 1 base unmatched. Germline V gene data show CDR1 as DFQATT and CDR2 as SNEGSKA (reference sequence). CDR3 length: 13 residues. The CDR3 loop is CSARVAGVDTQYF. In DNA form, the CDR3 reads TGCAGTGCTAGAGTAGCGGGGGTAGATACGCAGTATTTT.

The CDR3 loop reads CASSYTGSGSHEQYF. CDR3 DNA sequence: TGTGCCAGCAGTTACACGGGTAGCGGGAGTCACGAGCAGTACTTC. J is TRBJ2-7 and V is TRBV6-6, with TRBD2 identical over 9 bases. The CDR3 loop spans 15 amino acids. V dropped 2 bases and J dropped 5; count of bases not matched to a gene: 7. From germline, CDR1 is MNHNY and CDR2 SVGAGI (reference sequence).

The chain uses TRBV5-1 and TRBJ2-2, with D unclear. CDR1 is SGHRS and CDR2 is YFSETQ in the germline V gene. The ends were cut back, 6 bases at V and 3 bases at J, with 3 bases in the middle. CDR3 length: 11 residues. Here the CDR3 reads CASTDTGELFF. The CDR3, as DNA: TGCGCCAGCACCGACACCGGGGAGCTGTTTTTT.

The rearrangement links TRBV29-1 to TRBJ1-5; D perhaps matches TRBD1 (6 bases). The V gene lost 7 bases and the J gene lost 6 bases, with 13 bases spanning the gap. The CDR3 runs to 12 residues. Germline V gene data show CDR1 as SQVTM and CDR2 as ANQGSEA. CDR3 region: CSAGVEGQPQHF. CDR3 nucleotide sequence: TGCAGCGCAGGGGTAGAAGGTCAGCCCCAGCATTTT.

The chain links TRBV15 to TRBJ1-5, with no clear D. The V gene lost 1 base and the J gene lost 5 bases, with 12 bases spanning the gap. From germline, CDR1 is LNHNV and CDR2 YYDKDF (reference sequence). The CDR3 consists of 15 residues. This chain's CDR3 is CATSRVVSTHQPQHF. As DNA, the CDR3 is TGTGCCACCAGCAGAGTCGTCAGCACCCATCAGCCCCAGCATTTT. Full variable domain (missing parts from reference TRBV15 and TRBJ1-5): DAMVIQNPRYQVTQFGKPVTLSCSQTLNHNVMYWYQQKSSQAPKLLFHYYDKDFNNEADTPDNFQSRRPNTSFCFLDIRSPGLGDTAMYLCATSRVVSTHQPQHFGDGTRLSIL.

The chain combines TRBV7-8 with TRBJ1-4; D unclear. CDR1 and CDR2 (germline): SGHVS, FQNEAQ. This CDR3 has 14 amino acids. The V gene lost 1 base and the J gene lost 6 bases, with 9 bases spanning the gap. In nucleotides, the CDR3 is TGTGCCAGCAGCTTAGGGGTGGGGTATGAAAAACTGTTTTTT. Its translation is CASSLGVGYEKLFF.

The count of this clonotype is one. This sequence joins TRBV11-1 and TRBJ2-1, with a tentative D call TRBD2 (6 bases). The germline gives CDR1 SGHAT, CDR2 FQDESV (reference sequence). This CDR3 has 15 amino acids. V gave up 1 base and J gave up 9 bases, with 16 bases separating them. The CDR3 bases are TGTGCCAGCAGCTTAGGGATTCATGCGGGATCTGAGCAGTTCTTC. Its protein product is CASSLGIHAGSEQFF.

V and J are TRBV5-1 and TRBJ2-7; 11 bases fit TRBD1. The CDR3 is made up of 14 amino acids. The J segment lost 5 bases and the V segment lost 4 bases, leaving 5 bases of the junction unmatched. Germline V gene sequence: CDR1 SGHRS, CDR2 YFSETQ. Here the CDR3 reads CASSLGDRGNEQYF. The CDR3 region has the DNA TGCGCCAGCAGCCTTGGGGACAGGGGGAACGAGCAGTACTTC. The full variable domain, in which reference TRBV5-1 and TRBJ2-7 provide the parts outside the CDR3, is KAGVTQTPRYLIKTRGQQVTLSCSPISGHRSVSWYQQTPGQGLQFLFEYFSETQRNKGNFPGRFSGRQFSNSRSEMNVSTLELGDSALYLCASSLGDRGNEQYFGPGTRLTVT.

The chain carries TRBV7-9 and TRBJ1-2; D is perhaps TRBD1 (5 bases). V lost 2 bases and J 2 bases, leaving 9 bases between the germline ends. CDR1 and CDR2 from the germline V gene are SEHNR and FQNEAQ (reference sequence). CDR3 length: 14 amino acids. The CDR3 sequence is CASSLSQGNYGYTF. In DNA form, the CDR3 reads TGTGCCAGCAGCTTAAGTCAGGGAAACTATGGCTACACCTTC.